This T cell receptor (beta chain) came from a study of T cells in Graves' hyperthyroidism and ophthalmopathy. The V gene end was trimmed by 0 bases and the J gene end by 7 bases; junction bases not matched to a gene: 9. Germline CDR1 DFQATT, CDR2 SNEGSKA (reference sequence). CDR3 length equals 14 residues. General study points: Classification by a 13 V-J model distinguished ophthalmopathy from stable hyperthyroidism. Most thyroid-expanded clonotypes above 0.001 were also found in blood.

Graves' hyperthyroidism qualified as stable when ophthalmopathy did not progress within 18 months. PBMCs were collected from an approximately 9.2 ml volume of fresh peripheral blood. What was amplified from RNA transcripts were TCR beta CDR3 regions. A set of HTBI primers served as the primers for a first-round RT-PCR of the TCR CDR3. TCRdb used MiXCR to reprocess the multiplex PCR reads, holding one entry per CDR3 protein. The data contain about 290,000 distinct CDR3 sequences, approximately 13% of them singletons. This clonotype has at least ten counts. Its antigen remains unknown. Sample: blood. This receptor was identified in a woman in her thirties or forties with Graves' hyperthyroidism. The chain is built from TRBV20-1 and TRBJ2-7; 7 bases are a match to TRBD2. In DNA form, the CDR3 reads TGCAGTGCTAGAGATCGGACTAGATTTGGAGAGCAGTACTTC. As protein: CSARDRTRFGEQYF.